This is a list of T cell receptor beta chains from one sample in a study of cytotoxic CD8 clonotypes in ibrutinib-treated CLL. Here immunoSEQ multiplex PCR was the method, and the copy in TCRdb shows in-frame clones only, minus some. The sample lists 45,000 to 50,000 clones, around half occurring once. The starting material was PBMCs, obtained after 12 months of ibrutinib treatment. Receptors originate from a human donor with chronic lymphocytic leukemia. CDR3s include the opening cysteine and the closing phenylalanine or tryptophan. A D gene is named only where the DNA matches it firmly.

TRBV7-9,NA,CASSFGDKLDSTYEQYF
TRBV28,TRBD1,CASSGQGAGYGYTF
TRBV10-3,NA,CAISLAGQGSYEQYF
TRBV15,NA,CATSRARLTVPYEQYF
TRBV28,TRBD2,CASSLGLAGGNEQFF
TRBV5-1,NA,CASSPGTADLEPQHF
TRBV28,NA,CASRTTLNPHEQYF
TRBV5-4,TRBD2,CASRVLAGGNEQFF
TRBV11-1,NA,CASSLGRVNEQFF
TRBV2,TRBD1,CASSRQGYNTIYF
TRBV15,NA,CATSRGARVSYGYTF
TRBV10-3,NA,CAIRQDQPDQPQHF
TRBV7-8,NA,CASSLSITDTQYF
TRBV5-5,NA,CASSLAQGHGFEQFF
TRBV27,NA,CASSPVGEKLFF
TRBV4-1,NA,CASSQKDGGGGDEQFF
TRBV29-1,TRBD1,CSVDRGKNGYTF
TRBV27,TRBD2,CASRLTSGRMVDRYNEQFF
TRBV6-1,NA,CASSEQGGTYTDTQYF
TRBV10-3,NA,CAISEGGNQPQHF
TRBV5-4,NA,CASREETYHEQYF
TRBV23-1,TRBD1,CASSQGQGSHEQYF
TRBV9,NA,CASSSGPGNQPQHF
TRBV2,TRBD2,CASSDSTSGSRETGELFF
TRBV5-1,NA,CASSLQGSVNTGELFF
TRBV5-1,TRBD1,CASASRGQSTDTQYF
TRBV4-1,NA,CASSQGGGISNQPQHF
TRBV29-1,NA,CSVETERGGYTF
TRBV9,NA,CASSADGGDEQYF
TRBV28,NA,CASSLNRADGYTF
TRBV25-1,NA,CASSEYGAEQFF
TRBV5-5,TRBD1,CASSLQGAREQYF
TRBV12-2,NA,CASRPDIPNYGYTF
TRBV29-1,NA,CSVEESYSTDTQYF
TRBV5-6,TRBD1,CASSPWDRVNTEAFF
TRBV30,NA,CAWSRDINEKLFF
TRBV15,TRBD2,CATSYGVAGTKEQFF
TRBV18,TRBD1,CASSPSAGGPYATNEKLFF
TRBV29-1,TRBD2,CSVTGTSGSYEQYF
TRBV2,NA,CASSGGPSGDAEAFF
TRBV29-1,TRBD2,CSVITGTSGFYEQYF
TRBV15,TRBD1,CATSSSDRGYFGPFEQFF
TRBV29-1,NA,CSVSSFSNQPQHF
TRBV7-9,NA,CASSAEGKLFF
TRBV5-1,TRBD1,CASSATGTGSSGKRNEQFF
TRBV28,NA,CASSLDGNYGYTF